A selection of T cell receptor beta chains follows, all from one sample in a study of T cells in Graves' hyperthyroidism and ophthalmopathy. TCRdb processed the multiplex PCR reads anew with MiXCR; each CDR3 protein has one entry. Of approximately 640,000 distinct CDR3 sequences listed, under 20% were seen once; the top ten hold approximately 3.8%. What was sequenced was blood. Source of these receptors: a woman aged 25 to 39 with Graves' hyperthyroidism. Each CDR3 is given with its conserved first and last residue. The D gene is left open where the match is weak. Part of the rows lack a size; the others show once, few, many or a class for expanded clones.

J: TRBJ1-1
D: TRBD1
size: many
V: TRBV6-1
CDR3: CASSGRTGGNTEAFF
DNA: TGTGCCAGCAGTGGCCGGACAGGGGGGAACACTGAAGCTTTCTTT

J: TRBJ2-1
D: .
size: few
V: TRBV7-3
CDR3: CASSPRGTTSYNEQFF
DNA: TGTGCCAGCAGCCCCCGCGGGACAACCTCCTACAATGAGCAGTTCTTC

J: TRBJ2-5
D: TRBD2
size: few
V: TRBV12-3/TRBV12-4
CDR3: CASSTGADSGRALGETQYF
DNA: TGTGCCAGCAGCACCGGGGCCGATAGCGGGAGGGCCCTCGGAGAGACCCAGTACTTC

J: TRBJ2-1
D: TRBD1
size: .
V: TRBV6-1
CDR3: CASSYLPGQGGNEQFF
DNA: TGTGCCAGCAGTTACCTCCCCGGACAGGGTGGGAATGAGCAGTTCTTC

J: TRBJ1-3
D: TRBD1
size: .
V: TRBV28
CDR3: CANTGQGTSSGNTIYF
DNA: TGTGCCAACACCGGACAGGGGACAAGCTCTGGAAACACCATATATTTT

J: TRBJ2-1
D: .
size: many
V: TRBV5-1
CDR3: CASSLTGTFNNEQFF
DNA: TGCGCCAGCAGCTTGACCGGGACTTTCAACAATGAGCAGTTCTTC

J: TRBJ2-7
D: TRBD2
size: .
V: TRBV3-1
CDR3: CASTEGASGSYEQYF
DNA: TGTGCCAGCACCGAAGGGGCTAGCGGGAGCTACGAGCAGTACTTC

J: TRBJ2-2
D: .
size: many
V: TRBV7-8
CDR3: CASTPWGLNTGELFF
DNA: TGTGCCAGCACCCCTTGGGGCTTGAACACCGGGGAGCTGTTTTTT

J: TRBJ1-2
D: TRBD1
size: .
V: TRBV29-1
CDR3: CSVRQGNGYTF
DNA: TGCAGCGTTAGACAGGGGAATGGCTACACCTTC

J: TRBJ2-1
D: TRBD2
size: many
V: TRBV2
CDR3: CASSVGMAGGNEQFF
DNA: TGTGCCAGCAGTGTGGGGATGGCGGGAGGCAATGAGCAGTTCTTC

J: TRBJ1-5
D: TRBD1
size: many
V: TRBV28
CDR3: CASSLLGQGDNQPQHF
DNA: TGTGCCAGCAGTTTATTGGGACAGGGCGACAATCAGCCCCAGCATTTT

J: TRBJ1-5
D: .
size: many
V: TRBV12-3/TRBV12-4
CDR3: CASSLGGEDQPQHF
DNA: TGTGCCAGCAGTTTGGGGGGGGAGGATCAGCCCCAGCATTTT

J: TRBJ2-4
D: .
size: few
V: TRBV19
CDR3: CASSIGTGDSLTLWAKNIQYF
DNA: TGTGCCAGTAGTATAGGAACCGGGGATAGCTTAACCCTATGGGCCAAAAACATTCAGTACTTC

J: TRBJ2-7
D: .
size: many
V: TRBV30
CDR3: CAGTRDRLYEQYF
DNA: TGTGCCGGAACCCGGGACCGTCTCTACGAGCAGTACTTC

J: TRBJ1-3
D: .
size: many
V: TRBV7-2
CDR3: CASSFTGNTIYF
DNA: TGTGCCAGCAGCTTTACTGGAAACACCATATATTTT

J: TRBJ1-3
D: .
size: many
V: TRBV2
CDR3: CASLDEVGNTIYF
DNA: TGTGCCAGTCTGGACGAGGTCGGGAACACCATATATTTT

J: TRBJ1-2
D: .
size: few
V: TRBV4-1
CDR3: CASSQPTQANYGYTF
DNA: TGCGCCAGCAGCCAACCTACACAGGCTAACTATGGCTACACCTTC

J: TRBJ2-1
D: TRBD2
size: many
V: TRBV5-1
CDR3: CASSLADLAGHYNEQFF
DNA: TGCGCCAGCAGCTTGGCCGATCTAGCGGGACACTACAATGAGCAGTTCTTC

J: TRBJ2-7
D: .
size: .
V: TRBV4-1
CDR3: CASSQNPLDIYEQYF
DNA: TGCGCCAGCAGCCAAAATCCTCTAGACATCTACGAGCAGTACTTC

J: TRBJ1-6
D: .
size: .
V: TRBV19
CDR3: CASNRRTAPNSPLHF
DNA: TGTGCCAGTAACCGAAGGACAGCCCCCAATTCACCCCTCCACTTT

J: TRBJ2-7
D: TRBD2
size: many
V: TRBV11-1
CDR3: CASSVSGSMTYEQYF
DNA: TGTGCCAGCAGCGTTAGCGGGAGCATGACGTACGAGCAGTACTTC

J: TRBJ2-3
D: .
size: .
V: TRBV7-8
CDR3: CASSLQLGGRTDTQYF
DNA: TGTGCCAGCAGCCTACAGCTAGGAGGCCGCACAGATACGCAGTATTTT

J: TRBJ1-3
D: TRBD1
size: few
V: TRBV15
CDR3: CATSRDLGDRGHTIYF
DNA: TGTGCCACCAGCAGAGATTTAGGGGACAGGGGCCACACCATATATTTT

J: TRBJ2-5
D: TRBD2
size: many
V: TRBV20-1
CDR3: CSADPLAGGQETQYF
DNA: TGCAGTGCCGACCCCTTAGCGGGAGGGCAGGAGACCCAGTACTTC

J: TRBJ2-7
D: .
size: .
V: TRBV5-1
CDR3: CASSEGTYIENEQYF
DNA: TGCGCCAGCAGCGAGGGGACCTATATAGAGAACGAGCAGTACTTC

J: TRBJ2-1
D: TRBD2
size: many
V: TRBV5-1
CDR3: CASSLGEGLYEQFF
DNA: TGCGCCAGCAGCTTGGGGGAGGGCCTTTATGAGCAGTTCTTC

J: TRBJ1-1
D: .
size: many
V: TRBV24-1
CDR3: CATSDQGFTEAFF
DNA: TGTGCCACCAGTGATCAGGGATTTACTGAAGCTTTCTTT